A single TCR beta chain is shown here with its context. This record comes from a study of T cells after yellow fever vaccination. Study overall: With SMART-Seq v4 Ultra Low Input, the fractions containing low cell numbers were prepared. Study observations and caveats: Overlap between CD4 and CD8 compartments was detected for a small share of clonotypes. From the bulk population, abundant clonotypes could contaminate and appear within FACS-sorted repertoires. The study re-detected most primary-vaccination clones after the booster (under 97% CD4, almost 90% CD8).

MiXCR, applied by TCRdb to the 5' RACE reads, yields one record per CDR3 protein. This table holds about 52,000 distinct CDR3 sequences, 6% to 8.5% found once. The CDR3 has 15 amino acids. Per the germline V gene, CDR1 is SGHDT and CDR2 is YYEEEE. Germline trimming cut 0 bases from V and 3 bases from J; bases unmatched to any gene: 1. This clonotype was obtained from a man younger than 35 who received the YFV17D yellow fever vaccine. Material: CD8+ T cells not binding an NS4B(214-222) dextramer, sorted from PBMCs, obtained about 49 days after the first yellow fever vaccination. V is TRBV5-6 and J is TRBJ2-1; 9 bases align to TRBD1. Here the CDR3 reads CASSLGQGGYNEQFF. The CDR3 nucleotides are TGTGCCAGCAGCTTGGGACAGGGGGGCTACAATGAGCAGTTCTTC.